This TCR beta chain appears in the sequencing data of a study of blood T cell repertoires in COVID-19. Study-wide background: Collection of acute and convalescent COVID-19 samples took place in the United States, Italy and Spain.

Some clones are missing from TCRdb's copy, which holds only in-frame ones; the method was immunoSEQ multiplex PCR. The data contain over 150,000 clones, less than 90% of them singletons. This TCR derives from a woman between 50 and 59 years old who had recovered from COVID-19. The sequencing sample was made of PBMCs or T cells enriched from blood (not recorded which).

The CDR3 is CASRPDRVAGANVLTF. CDR3 DNA: TGTGCCAGCAGACCGGACAGGGTAGCTGGGGCCAACGTCCTGACTTTC. This chain connects TRBV5-4 to TRBJ2-6; 8 bases fit TRBD1. CDR1 and CDR2 (germline): SGHNT, YYREEE (reference sequence). The CDR3 has 16 residues. V shed 5 bases, J shed 2 bases, and the junction held 6 bases outside the gene matches.